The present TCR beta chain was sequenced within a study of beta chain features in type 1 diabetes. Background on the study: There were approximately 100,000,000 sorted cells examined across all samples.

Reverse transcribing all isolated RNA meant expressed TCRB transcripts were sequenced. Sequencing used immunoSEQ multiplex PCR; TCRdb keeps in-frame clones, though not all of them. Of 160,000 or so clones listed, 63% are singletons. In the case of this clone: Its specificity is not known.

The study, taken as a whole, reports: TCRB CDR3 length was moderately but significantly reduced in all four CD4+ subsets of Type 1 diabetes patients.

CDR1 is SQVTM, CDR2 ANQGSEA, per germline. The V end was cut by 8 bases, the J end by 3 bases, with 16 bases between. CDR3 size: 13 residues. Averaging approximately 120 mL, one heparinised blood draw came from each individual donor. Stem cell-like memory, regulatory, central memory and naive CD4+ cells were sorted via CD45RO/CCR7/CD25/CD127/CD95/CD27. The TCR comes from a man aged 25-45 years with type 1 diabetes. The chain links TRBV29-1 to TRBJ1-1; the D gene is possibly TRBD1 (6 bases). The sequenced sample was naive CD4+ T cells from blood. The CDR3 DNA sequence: TGCAGCTCCAGACAGGTTCGGGACACTGAAGCTTTCTTT. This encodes CSSRQVRDTEAFF.